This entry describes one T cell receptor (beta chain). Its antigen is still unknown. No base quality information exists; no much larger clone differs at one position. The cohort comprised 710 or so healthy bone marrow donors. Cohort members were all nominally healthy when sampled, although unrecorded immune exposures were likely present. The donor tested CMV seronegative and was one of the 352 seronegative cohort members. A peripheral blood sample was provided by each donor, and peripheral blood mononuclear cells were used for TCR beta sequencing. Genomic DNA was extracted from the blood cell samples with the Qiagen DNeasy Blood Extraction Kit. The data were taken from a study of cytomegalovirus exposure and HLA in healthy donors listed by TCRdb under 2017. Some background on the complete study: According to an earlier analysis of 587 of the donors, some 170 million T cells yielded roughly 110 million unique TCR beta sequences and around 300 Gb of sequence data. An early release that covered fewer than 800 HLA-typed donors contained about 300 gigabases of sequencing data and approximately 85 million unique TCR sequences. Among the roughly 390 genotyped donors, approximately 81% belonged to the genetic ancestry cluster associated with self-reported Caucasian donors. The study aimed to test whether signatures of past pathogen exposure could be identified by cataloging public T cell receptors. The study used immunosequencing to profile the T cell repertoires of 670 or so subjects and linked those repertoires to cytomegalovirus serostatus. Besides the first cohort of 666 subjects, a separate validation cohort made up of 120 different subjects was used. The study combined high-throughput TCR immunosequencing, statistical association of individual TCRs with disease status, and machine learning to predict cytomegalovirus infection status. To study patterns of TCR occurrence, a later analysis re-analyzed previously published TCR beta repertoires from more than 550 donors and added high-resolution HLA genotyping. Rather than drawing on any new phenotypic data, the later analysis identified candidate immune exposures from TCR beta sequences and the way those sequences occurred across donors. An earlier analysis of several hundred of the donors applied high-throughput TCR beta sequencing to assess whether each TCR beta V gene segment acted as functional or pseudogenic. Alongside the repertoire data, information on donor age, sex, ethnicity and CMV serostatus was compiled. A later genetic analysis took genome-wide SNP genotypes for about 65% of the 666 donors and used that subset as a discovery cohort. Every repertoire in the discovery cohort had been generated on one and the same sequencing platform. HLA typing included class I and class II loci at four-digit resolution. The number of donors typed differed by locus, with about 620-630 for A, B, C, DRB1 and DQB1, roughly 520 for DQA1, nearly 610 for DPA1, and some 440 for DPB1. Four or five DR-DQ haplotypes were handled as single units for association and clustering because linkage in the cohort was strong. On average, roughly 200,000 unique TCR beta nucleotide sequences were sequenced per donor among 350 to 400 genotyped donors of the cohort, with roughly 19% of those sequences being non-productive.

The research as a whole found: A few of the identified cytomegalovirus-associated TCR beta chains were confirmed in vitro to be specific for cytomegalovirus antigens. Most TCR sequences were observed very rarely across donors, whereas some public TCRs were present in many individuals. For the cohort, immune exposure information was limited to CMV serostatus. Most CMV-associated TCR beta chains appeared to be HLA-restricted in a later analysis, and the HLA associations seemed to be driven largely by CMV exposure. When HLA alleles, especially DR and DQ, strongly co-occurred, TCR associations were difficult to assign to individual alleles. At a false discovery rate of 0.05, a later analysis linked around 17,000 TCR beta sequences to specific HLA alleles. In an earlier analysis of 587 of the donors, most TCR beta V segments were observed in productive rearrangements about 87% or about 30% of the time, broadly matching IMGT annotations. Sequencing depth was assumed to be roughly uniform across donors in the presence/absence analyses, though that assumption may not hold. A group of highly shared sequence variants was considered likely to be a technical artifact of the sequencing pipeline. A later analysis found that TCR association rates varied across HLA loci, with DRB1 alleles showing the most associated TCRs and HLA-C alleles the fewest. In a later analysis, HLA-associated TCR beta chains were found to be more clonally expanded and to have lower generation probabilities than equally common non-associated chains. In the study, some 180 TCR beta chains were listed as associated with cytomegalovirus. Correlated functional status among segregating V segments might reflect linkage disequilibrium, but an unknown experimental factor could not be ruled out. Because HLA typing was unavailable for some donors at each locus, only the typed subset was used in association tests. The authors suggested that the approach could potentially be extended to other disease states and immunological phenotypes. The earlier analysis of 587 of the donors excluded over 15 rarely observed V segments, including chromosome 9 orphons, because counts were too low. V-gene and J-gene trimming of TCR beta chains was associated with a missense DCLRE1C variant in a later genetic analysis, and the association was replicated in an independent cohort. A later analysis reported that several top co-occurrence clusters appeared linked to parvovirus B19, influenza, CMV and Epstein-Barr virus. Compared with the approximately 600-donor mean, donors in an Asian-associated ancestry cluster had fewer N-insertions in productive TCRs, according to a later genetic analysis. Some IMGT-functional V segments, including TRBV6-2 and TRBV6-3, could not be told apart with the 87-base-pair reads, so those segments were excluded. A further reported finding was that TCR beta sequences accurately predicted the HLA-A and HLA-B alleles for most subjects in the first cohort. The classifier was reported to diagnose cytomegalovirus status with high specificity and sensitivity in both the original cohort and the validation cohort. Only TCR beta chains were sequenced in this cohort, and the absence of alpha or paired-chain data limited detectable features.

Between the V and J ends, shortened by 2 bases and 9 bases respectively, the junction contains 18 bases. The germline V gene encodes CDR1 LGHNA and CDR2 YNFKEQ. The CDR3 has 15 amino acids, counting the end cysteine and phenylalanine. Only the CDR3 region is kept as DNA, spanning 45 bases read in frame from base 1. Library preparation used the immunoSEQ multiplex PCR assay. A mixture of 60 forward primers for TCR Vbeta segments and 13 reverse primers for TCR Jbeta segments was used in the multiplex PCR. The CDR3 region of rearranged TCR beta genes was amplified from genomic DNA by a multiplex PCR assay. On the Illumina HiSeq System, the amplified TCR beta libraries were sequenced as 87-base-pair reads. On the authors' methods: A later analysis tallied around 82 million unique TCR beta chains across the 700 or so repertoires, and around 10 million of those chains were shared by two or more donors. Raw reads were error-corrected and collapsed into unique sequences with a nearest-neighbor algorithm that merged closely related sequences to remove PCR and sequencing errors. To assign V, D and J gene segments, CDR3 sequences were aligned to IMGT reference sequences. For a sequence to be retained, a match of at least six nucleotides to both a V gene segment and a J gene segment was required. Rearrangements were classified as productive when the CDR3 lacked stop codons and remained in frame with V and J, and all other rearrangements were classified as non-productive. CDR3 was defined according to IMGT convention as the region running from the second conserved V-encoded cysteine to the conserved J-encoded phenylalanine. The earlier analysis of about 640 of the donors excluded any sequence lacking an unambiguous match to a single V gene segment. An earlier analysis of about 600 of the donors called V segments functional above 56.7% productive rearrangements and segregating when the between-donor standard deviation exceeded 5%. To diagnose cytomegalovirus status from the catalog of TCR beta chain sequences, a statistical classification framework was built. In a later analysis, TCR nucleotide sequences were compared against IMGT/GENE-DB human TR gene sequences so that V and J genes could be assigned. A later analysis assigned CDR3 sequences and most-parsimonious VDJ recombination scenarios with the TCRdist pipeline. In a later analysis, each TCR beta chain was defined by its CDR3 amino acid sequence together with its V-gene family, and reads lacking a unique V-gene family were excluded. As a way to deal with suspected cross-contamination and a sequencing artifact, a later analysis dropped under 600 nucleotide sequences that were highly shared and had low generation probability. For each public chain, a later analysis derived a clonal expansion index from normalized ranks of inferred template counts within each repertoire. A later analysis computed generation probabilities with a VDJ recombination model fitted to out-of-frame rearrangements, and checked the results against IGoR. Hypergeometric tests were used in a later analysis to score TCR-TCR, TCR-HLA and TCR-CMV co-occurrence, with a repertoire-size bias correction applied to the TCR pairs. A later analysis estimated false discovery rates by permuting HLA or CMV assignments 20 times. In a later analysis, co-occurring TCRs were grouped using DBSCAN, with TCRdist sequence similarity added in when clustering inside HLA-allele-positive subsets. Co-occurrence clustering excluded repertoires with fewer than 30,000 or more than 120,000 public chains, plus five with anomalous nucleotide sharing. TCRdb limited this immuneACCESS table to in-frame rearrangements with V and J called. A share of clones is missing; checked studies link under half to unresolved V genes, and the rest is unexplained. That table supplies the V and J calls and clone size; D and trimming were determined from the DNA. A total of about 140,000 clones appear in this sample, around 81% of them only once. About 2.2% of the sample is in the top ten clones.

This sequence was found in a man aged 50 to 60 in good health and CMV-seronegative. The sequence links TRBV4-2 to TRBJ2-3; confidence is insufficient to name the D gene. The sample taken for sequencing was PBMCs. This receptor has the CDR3 CASSQHEAQYGTQYF. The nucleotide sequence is TGTGCCAGCAGCCAACACGAGGCCCAGTACGGGACGCAGTATTTT.